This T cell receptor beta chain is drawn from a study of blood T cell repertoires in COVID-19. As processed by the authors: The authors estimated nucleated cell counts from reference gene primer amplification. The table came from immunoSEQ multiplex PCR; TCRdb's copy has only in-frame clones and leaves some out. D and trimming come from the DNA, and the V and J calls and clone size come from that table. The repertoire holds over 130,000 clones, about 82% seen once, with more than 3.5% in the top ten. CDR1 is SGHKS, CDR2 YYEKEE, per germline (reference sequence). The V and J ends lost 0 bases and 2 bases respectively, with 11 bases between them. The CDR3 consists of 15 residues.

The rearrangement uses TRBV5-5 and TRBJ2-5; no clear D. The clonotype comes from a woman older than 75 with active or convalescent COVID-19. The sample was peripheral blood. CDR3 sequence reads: CASSLGGVAQETQYF. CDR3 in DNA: TGTGCCAGCAGCTTGGGCGGAGTAGCACAAGAGACCCAGTACTTC.